This T cell receptor beta chain was captured in a study of early T cells in non-severe SARS-CoV-2 infection. About the study: Unpaired chains resulted from sequencing bulk RNA of unsorted whole blood.

Individual cDNA molecules received unique molecular identifiers. TCRdb re-called the 5' RACE reads through MiXCR, storing one row per CDR3 protein. The data show about 69,000 distinct CDR3 sequences, roughly 4.9% seen once. Sequenced here: whole blood, sampled at baseline. The receptor was isolated from an adult who was a healthcare worker with PCR-confirmed SARS-CoV-2 infection or an uninfected control (not recorded which). The donor label of this sample is uncertain.

For the CDR3, the DNA is TGCGCCAGCAGCCCTCAACCCCCAGGGCCCGGGGACACTGAAGCTTTCTTT. Translating it yields CASSPQPPGPGDTEAFF. V and J are TRBV4-3 and TRBJ1-1; weak D call: TRBD1 (5 bases). The CDR3 loop spans 17 amino acids. V was trimmed by 4 bases and J by 3 bases, leaving 21 bases between them. Germline V gene sequence: CDR1 LGHNA, CDR2 YSLEER.